This TCR beta chain was found in a study of metastatic and nonmetastatic thyroid tumors. Study as a whole: Repertoires of blood and of tissue (tumor or nodule) from malignant and benign thyroid patients were compared. Overall study findings and caveats: It was reported that TCR beta diversity was significantly higher in malignant thyroid tumors than benign nodules, in blood and tumor.

This clone was picked up many times. Its antigen is currently unknown. Germline V gene lookup returns CDR1 SGHRS and CDR2 YFSETQ. The CDR3 is made up of 15 amino acids. V dropped 6 bases and J dropped 1 base, with 14 bases sitting between them. There were no patients who had received any treatment before thyroid surgery. Methods used by the authors: It was from CDR3 differences across clinicopathological groups that a distant-metastasis classifier for papillary thyroid cancer was built. With MiXCR, TCRdb called clones anew from the PCR reads. TCRdb, not the original authors, processed these V and J calls. Here the sample spans some 20,000 clones, 20% to 25% being singletons.

The chain links TRBV5-1 to TRBJ2-1, with a possible D match to TRBD1 (6 bases). This TCR was sampled from a female donor with papillary thyroid cancer or a benign thyroid nodule (not recorded which). Some clones in this sample may be carry-over from other donors' samples. Sequenced: tumor tissue. The CDR3 sequence: CASTTGTISYNEQFF. CDR3 nucleotides: TGCGCCAGCACCACCGGGACAATATCCTACAATGAGCAGTTCTTC.